These 12 T cell receptor beta chains were all obtained from the same sample, sequenced in a study of beta chain features in type 1 diabetes. TCRB transcripts that were expressed got sequenced, as all of the isolated RNA had been reverse transcribed. TCRdb's copy holds only in-frame clones and misses some; the assay was immunoSEQ multiplex PCR. The sample includes more than 150,000 clones, approximately 13% of them seen just once. Sequencing was carried out using central memory CD4+ T cells from blood. Every receptor here comes from a woman under 30 in good health.

The rearrangement links TRBV18 to TRBJ2-1; 7 bases map to TRBD1. Germline assignment: CDR1 KGHSH and CDR2 LQKENI. With V trimmed by 0 bases and J by 0 bases, 5 bases remained unmatched. This CDR3 contains 17 residues. CDR3 amino acids: CASSPPIGDSSYNEQFF. The CDR3 nucleotides read TGTGCCAGCTCACCACCCATCGGGGACAGCTCCTACAATGAGCAGTTCTTC. Full variable domain (missing parts from reference TRBV18 and TRBJ2-1): NAGVMQNPRHLVRRRGQEARLRCSPMKGHSHVYWYRQLPEEGLKFMVYLQKENIIDESGMPKERFSAEFPKEGPSILRIQQVVRGDSAAYFCASSPPIGDSSYNEQFFGPGTRLTVL.

This sequence joins TRBV10-3 and TRBJ2-5; 9 bases agree with TRBD2. The CDR3 contains 17 residues. Germline loops: CDR1 ENHRY, CDR2 SYGVKD. The V gene end was trimmed by 0 bases and the J gene end by 2 bases; junction bases not matched to a gene: 7. The CDR3 here is CAISESGGRARQETQYF. DNA for the CDR3: TGTGCCATCAGTGAGTCTGGCGGGAGGGCCAGGCAAGAGACCCAGTACTTC.

This clone turned up a few times. The J gene is TRBJ2-1, the V gene TRBV5-1, with D tentatively TRBD1 (5 bases). V lost 3 bases and J 4 bases, leaving 17 bases between the germline ends. The CDR3 contains 16 residues. Germline CDR1 is SGHRS and CDR2 is YFSETQ. CDR3 loop: CASSYSQGSLYNEQFF. CDR3 nucleotides: TGCGCCAGCAGCTATTCTCAGGGTTCTCTTTACAATGAGCAGTTCTTC.

The chain joins TRBV14 to TRBJ1-2; 7 bases agree with TRBD1. Germline CDR1 SGHDN, CDR2 FVKESK. V was pared by 2 bases and J by 4 bases, with 4 bases of the junction left unmatched. CDR3 size: 14 residues. CDR3 nucleotide sequence: TGTGCCAGCAGCCAATACAGGGGTATCTATGGCTACACCTTC. Translation: CASSQYRGIYGYTF.

V is TRBV11-1 and J is TRBJ1-1, with a weak D call TRBD1 (5 bases). Germline V gene lookup returns CDR1 SGHAT and CDR2 FQDESV (reference sequence). Trimming pared 6 bases from V and 10 bases from J, leaving 15 bases between. This CDR3 has 12 residues. CDR3 DNA sequence: TGTGCCAGCAGACCAACAGGAACGGGAGCTTTCTTT. Amino acids: CASRPTGTGAFF.

This chain connects TRBV28 to TRBJ2-7; the D gene is possibly TRBD1 (6 bases). The CDR3 totals 13 residues. Per the germline V gene, CDR1 is MDHEN and CDR2 is SYDVKM. V lost 6 bases to trimming and J lost 4 bases, with 13 bases between them. The CDR3 region has the DNA TGTGCCAGCAGGCGACAGGTTCGGTACGAGCAGTACTTC. It translates to CASRRQVRYEQYF.

This chain links TRBV28 with TRBJ2-7, with TRBD1 matching over 8 bases. V dropped 5 bases and J dropped 10; count of bases not matched to a gene: 7. The CDR3 runs to 12 residues. Germline V gene sequence: CDR1 MDHEN, CDR2 SYDVKM. CDR3 protein: CASSPDRALQYF. DNA of the CDR3: TGTGCCAGCAGTCCGGACAGGGCATTACAGTACTTC.

This clone was counted a few times. The chain recombines TRBV28 with TRBJ2-5, with unresolved D. The assigned J gene may be wrong: the sequence end matches TRBJ2-7 better. There are 13 residues in the CDR3. The germline gives CDR1 MDHEN, CDR2 SYDVKM. The CDR3 is CASSLVTNYEQYF. CDR3 DNA: TGTGCCAGCAGTTTAGTGACCAACTACGAGCAGTACTTC.

The table lists this clone with many counts. The rearrangement joins TRBV7-2 to TRBJ2-7, with TRBD2 identical over 13 bases. Trimming cost V 5 bases and J 6 bases; bases outside gene matches: 4. Germline V gene lookup returns CDR1 SGHTA and CDR2 FQGNSA. CDR3 length: 14 residues. The CDR3 coding sequence is TGTGCCAGCAGCCTCGGGACTAGCGGGATCGAGCAGTACTTC. It is translated as CASSLGTSGIEQYF.

This clone appeared a few times. The chain couples TRBV27 to TRBJ2-7; 10 positions agree with TRBD1. CDR3 length equals 14 residues. Germline trimming cut 6 bases from V and 6 bases from J; bases unmatched to any gene: 8. Germline-derived CDR1 and CDR2 are MNHEY and SMNVEV (reference sequence). Here the CDR3 DNA reads TGTGCCAGCAGGCGGGGACAGGGGATGGGCGAGCAGTACTTC. Translation gives CASRRGQGMGEQYF.

The V gene is TRBV5-1, the J gene TRBJ1-5; D ambiguous. CDR3 size: 15 residues. CDR1 SGHRS and CDR2 YFSETQ come from the germline V gene. V was cut by 0 bases and J by 5 bases, with 12 bases left in between. CDR3 loop: CASSLGGGSDQPQHF. The CDR3 DNA sequence: TGCGCCAGCAGCTTGGGCGGTGGGAGCGATCAGCCCCAGCATTTT. The variable domain in full, with the rest retrieved from reference TRBV5-1 and TRBJ1-5, is KAGVTQTPRYLIKTRGQQVTLSCSPISGHRSVSWYQQTPGQGLQFLFEYFSETQRNKGNFPGRFSGRQFSNSRSEMNVSTLELGDSALYLCASSLGGGSDQPQHFGDGTRLSIL.

This clone was seen only a few times. CDR3 coding DNA: TGCGCCAGCAGCTCCGGGACAGGGGATGCCTACGAGCAGTACTTC. The encoded protein is CASSSGTGDAYEQYF. The chain has TRBV5-1 and TRBJ2-7; 10 bases line up with TRBD1. In germline, CDR1 is SGHRS, CDR2 YFSETQ. This CDR3 has 15 amino acids. V trimming: 3 bases; J trimming: 2 bases; junction bases outside the gene matches: 5.